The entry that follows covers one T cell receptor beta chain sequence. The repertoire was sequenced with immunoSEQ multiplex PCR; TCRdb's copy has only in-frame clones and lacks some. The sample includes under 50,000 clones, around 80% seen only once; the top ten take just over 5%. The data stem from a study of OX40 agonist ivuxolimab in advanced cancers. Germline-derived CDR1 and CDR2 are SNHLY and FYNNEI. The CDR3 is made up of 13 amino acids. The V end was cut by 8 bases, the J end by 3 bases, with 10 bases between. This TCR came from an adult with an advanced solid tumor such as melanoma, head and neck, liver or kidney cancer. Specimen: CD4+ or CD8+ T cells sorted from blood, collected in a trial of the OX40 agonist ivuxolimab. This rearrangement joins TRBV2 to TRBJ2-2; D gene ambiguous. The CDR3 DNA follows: TGTGCCAGCGGGATTTTACACACCGGGGAGCTGTTTTTT. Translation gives CASGILHTGELFF.